This TCR beta chain was captured by sequencing in a study of blood T cell repertoires in COVID-19. The CDR3 extends over 11 amino acids. Germline assignment: CDR1 DFQATT and CDR2 SNEGSKA (reference sequence). The V end was cut by 5 bases, the J end by 3 bases, with 5 bases between. Original data processing: Estimated nucleated cell counts came from reference gene primer amplification. Profiled with immunoSEQ multiplex PCR; TCRdb holds only in-frame clones, not every one. That table supplies the V and J calls and clone size; D and trimming were determined from the DNA. This table has about 200,000 clones, about 82% appearing once. Enrolled during active infection, Seattle patients were then followed longitudinally.

This receptor was taken from a man between 60 and 75 years old with COVID-19, enrolled during active disease. The chain uses TRBV20-1 and TRBJ1-3; D is undetermined. The sequencing input was peripheral blood. The CDR3 bases are TGCAGTGCTCCGTTTGGAAACACCATATATTTT. Its translation: CSAPFGNTIYF.